This T cell receptor beta chain was recovered during a study of Ad26.COV2.S vaccination and SARS-CoV-2 variants. Study-wide context: By the intramuscular route, Ad26.COV2.S was given once, or twice 56 days apart. Overall study results and limits: Whether participants received vaccine or placebo, their non-spike TCR breadth was similar. Vaccinees displayed broader spike-specific TCR repertoires than placebo recipients.

Treatment of the sample: some 20 received Ad26.COV2.S at low or high dose, single or two shots; about 5 received placebo; per-sample allocation not given. The samples date from day 63 after the first vaccine or placebo injection. The shot given was an Ad26 vector that makes Wuhan-strain SARS-CoV-2 spike. Clones were read by immunoSEQ multiplex PCR, and TCRdb kept only the in-frame ones, dropping some. Seen here are approximately 400,000 clones, around 84% observed once, and the top ten hold about 3.3%. Note on this clone: Its antigen is not known.

CDR3 length: 13 residues. With 2 bases removed from V and 5 bases from J, the gap between germline ends came to 9 bases. Here the sequenced sample was peripheral blood, taken in a trial of Ad26.COV2.S vaccine versus placebo. This TCR derives from a person between 18 and 60 years old who received the Ad26.COV2.S COVID-19 vaccine or a placebo. The rearrangement joins TRBV12-3 or TRBV12-4 to TRBJ2-5, with TRBD1 as a possible D gene (6 bases). The CDR3 loop is CASSLSQGETQYF. The CDR3 DNA reads as TGTGCCAGCAGTTTAAGTCAGGGGGAGACCCAGTACTTC.